The 24 T cell receptor beta chains below come from one sample, sequenced in a study of CD8 T cells in Susac syndrome. With random hexamers, about 0.5 to 1 ug RNA was reverse transcribed. TCRdb used MiXCR to reprocess the immunoSEQ multiplex PCR reads, holding one entry per CDR3 protein. The sample consists of 170,000 or so distinct CDR3 sequences, approximately 93% of them appearing once. Source material: CD4+ T cells from PBMCs. The receptors shown here come from a human donor with multiple sclerosis.

The chain links TRBV5-1 to TRBJ2-5; tentatively, D is TRBD2 (6 bases). CDR1 SGHRS and CDR2 YFSETQ come from the germline V gene. This CDR3 contains 14 residues. V lost 4 bases, J lost 1 base, and 11 bases lay in between. The CDR3 bases are TGCGCCAGCAGCCCCGGGGACTCCCAAGAGACCCAGTACTTC. Translation: CASSPGDSQETQYF.

The chain has TRBV14 and TRBJ2-3; D gene uncertain. The germline CDR1 and CDR2 sequences are SGHDN and FVKESK. The CDR3 contains 11 residues. Trimming shortened V by 2 bases and J by 10 bases, and 7 bases separated the two germline ends. CDR3 in DNA: TGTGCCAGCAGCCAAACTCGCGCGCAGTATTTT. It yields the protein CASSQTRAQYF.

This chain joins TRBV5-1 and TRBJ2-3, with 9 bases aligning to TRBD2. The J segment lost 2 bases and the V segment lost 2 bases, leaving 6 bases of the junction unmatched. The length of the CDR3 is 16 residues. Germline CDR1 reads SGHRS; CDR2 reads YFSETQ. The CDR3 protein is CASSFTLAGTTDTQYF. The CDR3 DNA reads TGCGCCAGCAGCTTTACTCTAGCGGGGACCACAGATACGCAGTATTTT.

This clonotype was seen just once. The chain is built from TRBV10-3 and TRBJ1-2; D is possibly TRBD1 (6 bases). Germline V gene sequence: CDR1 ENHRY, CDR2 SYGVKD. This CDR3 spans 13 amino acids. Trimming removed 5 bases at V and 5 bases at J, with 12 bases between. The CDR3, as DNA: TGTGCCATCAGTTCAGGGGAAGGGTATGGCTACACCTTC. It codes for CAISSGEGYGYTF.

The rearrangement uses TRBV7-9 and TRBJ1-2; D not resolved. From germline, CDR1 is SEHNR and CDR2 FQNEAQ (reference sequence). V lost 5 bases, J lost 4 bases, and 8 bases lay in between. This CDR3 comprises 12 residues. Here the CDR3 reads CASSPNSYGYTF. CDR3 in DNA: TGTGCCAGCAGCCCTAACAGCTATGGCTACACCTTC.

This clonotype was found once. This chain connects TRBV6-5 to TRBJ1-6, with D tentatively TRBD1 (6 bases). Germline V gives CDR1 MNHEY, CDR2 SVGAGI. Trimming shortened V by 0 bases and J by 0 bases, and 9 bases separated the two germline ends. The CDR3 consists of 17 residues. CDR3 residues: CASSYSMDSSYNSPLHF. DNA for the CDR3: TGTGCCAGCAGTTACTCGATGGACAGCTCCTATAATTCACCCCTCCACTTT.

J is TRBJ2-3 and V is TRBV10-3; D gene unclear. Germline lookup yields CDR1 ENHRY and CDR2 SYGVKD. With 2 bases removed from V and 0 bases from J, the gap between germline ends came to 9 bases. The CDR3 is 15 residues long. The CDR3 here is CAISEVSQSTDTQYF. The DNA of the CDR3 is TGTGCCATCAGTGAGGTTTCACAGAGCACAGATACGCAGTATTTT.

V and J are TRBV27 and TRBJ1-4; D is unresolved. Trimming removed 4 bases at V and 10 bases at J, with 22 bases between. CDR1 and CDR2 (germline): MNHEY, SMNVEV (reference sequence). The CDR3 has 16 amino acids. In DNA form, the CDR3 reads TGTGCCAGCAGTTCAACACCTAGGTCTGGGCCCGGAAAACTGTTTTTT. Amino acids: CASSSTPRSGPGKLFF.

J is TRBJ2-7 and V is TRBV12-3 or TRBV12-4; 10 nucleotides agree with TRBD2. The junction had 4 bases not matched to a gene; V was cut back by 5 bases and J by 6 bases. CDR3 length equals 13 residues. CDR3 region: CASSGGLAFEQYF. For the CDR3, the DNA is TGTGCCAGCAGTGGGGGACTAGCGTTCGAGCAGTACTTC.

In this sample, this clonotype turned up once. The chain recombines TRBV10-3 with TRBJ2-4, with unresolved D. This CDR3 has 14 residues. CDR1 and CDR2 (germline): ENHRY, SYGVKD. The germline V and J ends were trimmed by 4 bases and 0 bases, with 7 bases remaining between them. CDR3 region: CAISGVGAKNIQYF. CDR3 sequence (DNA): TGTGCCATCAGTGGGGTTGGAGCCAAAAACATTCAGTACTTC.

This sequence joins TRBV5-1 and TRBJ2-7; 8 positions match TRBD2. CDR3 length: 14 residues. V lost 3 bases, J lost 3 bases, and 5 bases stayed unmatched. Germline V gene data show CDR1 as SGHRS and CDR2 as YFSETQ. The CDR3: CASSSVGTSYEQYF. The CDR3 region has the DNA TGCGCCAGCAGCTCGGTAGGGACTAGCTACGAGCAGTACTTC.

The gene calls are TRBV9 and TRBJ1-4; D remains ambiguous. Germline V gene data show CDR1 as SGDLS and CDR2 as YYNGEE. Trimming took off 3 bases at V and 8 bases at J, with 14 bases between the two ends. This CDR3 has 14 amino acids. The CDR3 region is CASSAPREEEKLFF. Written as DNA, the CDR3 is TGTGCCAGCAGCGCCCCCCGAGAGGAAGAAAAACTGTTTTTT.

The rearrangement links TRBV7-9 to TRBJ2-7, with a tentative D call TRBD2 (5 bases). V was cut by 5 bases and J by 0 bases, with 17 bases left in between. The CDR3 totals 16 residues. Germline values: CDR1 SEHNR, CDR2 FQNEAQ (reference sequence). CDR3: CASSNPPGISSYEQYF. The CDR3 nucleotides are TGTGCCAGCAGCAACCCACCGGGAATAAGCTCCTACGAGCAGTACTTC. Based on the CDR3 plus reference TRBV7-9 and TRBJ2-7, the full variable domain is DTGVSQNPRHKITKRGQNVTFRCDPISEHNRLYWYRQTLGQGPEFLTYFQNEAQLEKSRLLSDRFSAERPKGSFSTLEIQRTEQGDSAMYLCASSNPPGISSYEQYFGPGTRLTVT.

This chain joins TRBV7-2 and TRBJ1-2, with a tentative D call TRBD1 (6 bases). There are 17 residues in the CDR3. Per germline, CDR1 SGHTA and CDR2 FQGNSA. V was pared by 3 bases and J by 0 bases, with 17 bases between. CDR3 nucleotide sequence: TGTGCCAGCAGCTTCCCCGAAACAGGGAGCTCTAACTATGGCTACACCTTC. Protein: CASSFPETGSSNYGYTF.

V usage is TRBV29-1 and J usage is TRBJ2-5; 16 nucleotides line up with TRBD2. This CDR3 region has 14 residues. From germline, CDR1 is SQVTM and CDR2 ANQGSEA. V shed 8 bases and J 2 bases; nucleotides not matched to a gene: 2. In DNA, the CDR3 is TGCAGCACGGGACTAGCGGGAGGGCAAGAGACCCAGTACTTC. Its translation: CSTGLAGGQETQYF.

DNA of the CDR3: TGTGCCAGCAGTACAGGGGAATATGGCTACACCTTC. Its translation is CASSTGEYGYTF. The chain uses TRBV28 and TRBJ1-2; TRBD1 matches 7 bases. CDR3 length: 12 amino acids. Looked up from germline, CDR1 is MDHEN and CDR2 is SYDVKM. V trimming: 5 bases; J trimming: 5 bases; junction bases outside the gene matches: 2.

The rearrangement uses TRBV28 and TRBJ1-2; tentatively, D is TRBD1 (6 bases). The CDR3 consists of 13 residues. The V gene lost 5 bases and the J gene lost 3 bases, with 10 bases spanning the gap. Germline CDR1 is MDHEN and CDR2 is SYDVKM. The CDR3 is CASSIQGHYGYTF. CDR3 DNA: TGTGCCAGCAGTATACAGGGTCACTATGGCTACACCTTC.

The V gene is TRBV24-1, the J gene TRBJ2-5; D assignment may be TRBD1 or TRBD2 (5 bases each). CDR1 and CDR2 from the germline V gene are KGHDR and SFDVKD. The CDR3 is made up of 15 amino acids. The V and J ends lost 1 base and 1 base respectively, with 9 bases between them. The CDR3: CATSDLADTQETQYF. Written as DNA, the CDR3 is TGTGCCACCAGTGATTTAGCGGACACCCAAGAGACCCAGTACTTC.

V usage is TRBV27 and J usage is TRBJ2-7; possible D gene TRBD1, 5 bases. Germline loops: CDR1 MNHEY, CDR2 SMNVEV (reference sequence). The CDR3 is 13 amino acids. V lost 5 bases, J lost 3 bases, and 11 bases lay in between. The chain's CDR3 is CASSHGHHYEQYF. CDR3 coding DNA: TGTGCCAGCAGTCACGGACACCACTACGAGCAGTACTTC.

The rearrangement links TRBV15 to TRBJ2-5; D gene unclear. Trimming left V 0 bases short and J 3 bases short, with 8 bases between. CDR1 LNHNV and CDR2 YYDKDF come from the germline V gene (reference sequence). The CDR3 covers 14 residues. CDR3 sequence: CATSRDFGKETQYF. CDR3 sequence (DNA): TGTGCCACCAGCAGAGACTTTGGAAAAGAGACCCAGTACTTC.

The chain combines TRBV29-1 with TRBJ2-1, with 10 bases that match TRBD2. CDR1 and CDR2 (germline): SQVTM, ANQGSEA. The CDR3 has 14 residues. V was pared by 6 bases and J by 3 bases, with 5 bases of the junction left unmatched. The CDR3 here is CSVSLAGGYNEQFF. The CDR3 DNA sequence: TGCAGCGTGTCCTTAGCGGGGGGCTACAATGAGCAGTTCTTC.

This chain links TRBV7-3 with TRBJ2-7; TRBD2 aligns across 13 bases. The CDR3 covers 17 residues. Germline loops: CDR1 SGHTA, CDR2 FQGTGA. V dropped 5 bases and J dropped 2; count of bases not matched to a gene: 9. The CDR3 spells CASSPSGLAGVTYEQYF. The DNA for the CDR3 is TGTGCCAGCAGCCCCTCCGGACTAGCGGGAGTTACCTACGAGCAGTACTTC. Filled out from reference TRBV7-3 and TRBJ2-7, the complete variable domain reads GAGVSQTPSNKVTEKGKYVELRCDPISGHTALYWYRQSLGQGPEFLIYFQGTGAADDSGLPNDRFFAVRPEGSVSTLKIQRTERGDSAVYLCASSPSGLAGVTYEQYFGPGTRLTVT.

The CDR3 spells CASRGLLRTSGNSETQYF. The CDR3 DNA reads TGTGCCAGCAGAGGCCTCCTGCGGACTAGCGGGAATTCGGAGACCCAGTACTTC. The genes are TRBV28 and TRBJ2-5; the match to TRBD2 covers 12 bases. This CDR3 region has 18 residues. Unmatched junction bases numbered 16, after V lost 6 bases and J lost 5 bases. From germline, CDR1 is MDHEN and CDR2 SYDVKM.

This clonotype occurred once. The chain has TRBV20-1 and TRBJ2-5, with D unclear. V gave up 0 bases and J gave up 1 base, with 9 bases separating them. CDR1 DFQATT and CDR2 SNEGSKA come from the germline V gene (reference sequence). The CDR3 runs to 14 residues. The CDR3 loop is CSARDLQLQETQYF. DNA of the CDR3: TGCAGTGCTAGAGATCTCCAACTCCAAGAGACCCAGTACTTC.